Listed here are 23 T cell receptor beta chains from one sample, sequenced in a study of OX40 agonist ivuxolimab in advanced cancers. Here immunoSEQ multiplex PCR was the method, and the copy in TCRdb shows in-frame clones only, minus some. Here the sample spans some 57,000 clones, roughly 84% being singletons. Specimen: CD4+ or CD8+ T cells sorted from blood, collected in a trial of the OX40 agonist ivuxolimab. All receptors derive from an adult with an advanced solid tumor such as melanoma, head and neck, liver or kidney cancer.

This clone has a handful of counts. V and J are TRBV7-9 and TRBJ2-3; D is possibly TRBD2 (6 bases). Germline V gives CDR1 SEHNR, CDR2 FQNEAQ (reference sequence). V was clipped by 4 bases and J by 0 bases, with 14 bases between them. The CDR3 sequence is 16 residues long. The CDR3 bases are TGTGCCAGCAGCTCAATAAAAGGGACTAGCACAGATACGCAGTATTTT. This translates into CASSSIKGTSTDTQYF.

The CDR3 sequence is CASTLSETQPQHF. In DNA form, the CDR3 reads TGTGCCAGCACCTTGTCCGAGACTCAGCCCCAGCATTTT. This chain joins TRBV2 and TRBJ1-5; D ambiguous. Trimming left V 7 bases short and J 6 bases short, with 13 bases between. The CDR3 totals 13 residues. Germline V lookup: CDR1 SNHLY, CDR2 FYNNEI.

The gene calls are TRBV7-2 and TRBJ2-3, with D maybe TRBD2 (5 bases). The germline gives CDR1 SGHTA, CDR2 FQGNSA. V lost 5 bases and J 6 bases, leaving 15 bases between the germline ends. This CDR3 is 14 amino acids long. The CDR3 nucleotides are TGTGCCAGCAGCCTGACTGGAACGGGGGATACGCAGTATTTT. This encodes CASSLTGTGDTQYF.

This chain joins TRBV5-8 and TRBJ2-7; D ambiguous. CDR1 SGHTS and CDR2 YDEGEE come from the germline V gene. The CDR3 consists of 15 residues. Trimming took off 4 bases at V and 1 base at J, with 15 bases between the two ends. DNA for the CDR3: TGTGCCAGCAGCCTGCGAGTTGGAAATTCCTACGAGCAGTACTTC. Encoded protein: CASSLRVGNSYEQYF.

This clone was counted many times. The CDR3, as DNA: TGTGCCAGCAGCTTTGGAGGGGATGAGTACGAGCAGTACTTC. Protein sequence: CASSFGGDEYEQYF. This chain uses TRBV7-9 with TRBJ2-7; a possible D gene is TRBD2 (6 bases). Germline V gene sequence: CDR1 SEHNR, CDR2 FQNEAQ (reference sequence). Trimming took off 3 bases at V and 4 bases at J, with 13 bases between the two ends. This CDR3 has 14 amino acids. The full variable domain, completed using reference TRBV7-9 and TRBJ2-7, is DTGVSQNPRHKITKRGQNVTFRCDPISEHNRLYWYRQTLGQGPEFLTYFQNEAQLEKSRLLSDRFSAERPKGSFSTLEIQRTEQGDSAMYLCASSFGGDEYEQYFGPGTRLTVT.

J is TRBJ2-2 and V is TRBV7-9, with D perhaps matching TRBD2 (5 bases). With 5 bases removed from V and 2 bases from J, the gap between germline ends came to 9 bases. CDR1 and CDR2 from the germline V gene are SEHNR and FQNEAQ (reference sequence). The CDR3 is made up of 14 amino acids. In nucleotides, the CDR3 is TGTGCCAGCAGCCTGACTACAAACACCGGGGAGCTGTTTTTT. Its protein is CASSLTTNTGELFF.

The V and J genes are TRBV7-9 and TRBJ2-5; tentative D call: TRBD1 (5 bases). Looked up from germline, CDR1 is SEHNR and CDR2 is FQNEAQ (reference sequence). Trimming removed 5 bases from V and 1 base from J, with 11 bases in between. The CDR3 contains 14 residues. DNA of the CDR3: TGTGCCAGCAGCCCCCAGGGCGGCCAAGAGACCCAGTACTTC. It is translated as CASSPQGGQETQYF.

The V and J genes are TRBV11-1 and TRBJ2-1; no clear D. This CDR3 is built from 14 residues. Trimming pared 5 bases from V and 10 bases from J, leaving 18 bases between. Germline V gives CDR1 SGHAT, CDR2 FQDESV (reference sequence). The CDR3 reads CASSPRLLEGEQFF. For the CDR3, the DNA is TGTGCCAGCAGCCCTAGACTCCTCGAAGGGGAGCAGTTCTTC.

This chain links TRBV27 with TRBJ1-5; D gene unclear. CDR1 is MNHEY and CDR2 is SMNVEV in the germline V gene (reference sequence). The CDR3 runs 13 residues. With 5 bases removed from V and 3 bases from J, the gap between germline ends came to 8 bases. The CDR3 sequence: CASSRVTNQPQHF. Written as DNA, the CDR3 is TGTGCCAGCAGTCGAGTCACCAATCAGCCCCAGCATTTT.

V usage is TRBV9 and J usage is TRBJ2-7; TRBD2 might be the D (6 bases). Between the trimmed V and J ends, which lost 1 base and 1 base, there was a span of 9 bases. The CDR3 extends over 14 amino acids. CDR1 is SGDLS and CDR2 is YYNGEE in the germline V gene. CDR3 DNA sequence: TGTGCCAGCAGCGTAACGGGAGATTCCTACGAGCAGTACTTC. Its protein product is CASSVTGDSYEQYF. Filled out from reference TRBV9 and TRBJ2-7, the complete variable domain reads DSGVTQTPKHLITATGQRVTLRCSPRSGDLSVYWYQQSLDQGLQFLIQYYNGEERAKGNILERFSAQQFPDLHSELNLSSLELGDSALYFCASSVTGDSYEQYFGPGTRLTVT.

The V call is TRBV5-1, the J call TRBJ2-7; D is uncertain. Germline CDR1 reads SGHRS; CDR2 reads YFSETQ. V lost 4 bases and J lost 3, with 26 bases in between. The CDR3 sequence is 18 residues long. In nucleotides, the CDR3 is TGCGCCAGCAGCCCACTCCCCGGGCAAGGCTCCCCCAGCTACGAGCAGTACTTC. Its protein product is CASSPLPGQGSPSYEQYF.

Here the CDR3 DNA reads TGTGCCAGCAACCCATCGGTCGGCGGGGAGCTGTTTTTT. Residues: CASNPSVGGELFF. The chain has TRBV6-5 and TRBJ2-2; D is unresolved. V lost 7 bases and J 7 bases, leaving 13 bases between the germline ends. Per the germline V gene, CDR1 is MNHEY and CDR2 is SVGAGI. CDR3 size: 13 residues.

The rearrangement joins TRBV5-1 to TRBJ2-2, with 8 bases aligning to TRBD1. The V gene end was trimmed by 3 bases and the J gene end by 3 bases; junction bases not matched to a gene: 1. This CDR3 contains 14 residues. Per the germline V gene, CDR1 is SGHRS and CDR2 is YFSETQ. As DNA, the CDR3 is TGCGCCAGCAGCTCGACAGGGGACACCGGGGAGCTGTTTTTT. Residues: CASSSTGDTGELFF.

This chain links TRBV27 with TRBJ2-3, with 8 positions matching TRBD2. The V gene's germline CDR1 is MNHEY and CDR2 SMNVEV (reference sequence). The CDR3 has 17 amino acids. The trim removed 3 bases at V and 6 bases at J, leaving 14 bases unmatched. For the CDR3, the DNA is TGTGCCAGCAGTTTTGAAGCCCCAGGGACTAGATATGATACGCAGTATTTT. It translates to CASSFEAPGTRYDTQYF.

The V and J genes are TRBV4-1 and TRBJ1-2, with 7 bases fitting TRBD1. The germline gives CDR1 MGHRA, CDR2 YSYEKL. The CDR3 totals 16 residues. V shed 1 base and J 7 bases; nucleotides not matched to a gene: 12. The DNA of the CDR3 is TGCGCCAGCAGCCAAGGGAGCAATACAGGGGTTAGTGGCTACACCTTC. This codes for CASSQGSNTGVSGYTF.

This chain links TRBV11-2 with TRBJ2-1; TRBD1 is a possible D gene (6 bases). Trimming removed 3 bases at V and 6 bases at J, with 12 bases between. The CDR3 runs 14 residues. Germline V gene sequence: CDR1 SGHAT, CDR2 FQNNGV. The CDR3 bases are TGTGCCAGCAGCTTTGACAGGACGGGCAATGAGCAGTTCTTC. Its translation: CASSFDRTGNEQFF.

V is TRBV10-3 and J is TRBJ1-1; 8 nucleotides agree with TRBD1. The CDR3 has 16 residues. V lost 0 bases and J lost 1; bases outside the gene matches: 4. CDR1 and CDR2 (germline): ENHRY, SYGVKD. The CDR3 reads CAISESPGQGNTEAFF. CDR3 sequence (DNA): TGTGCCATCAGTGAGTCCCCCGGACAGGGGAACACTGAAGCTTTCTTT.

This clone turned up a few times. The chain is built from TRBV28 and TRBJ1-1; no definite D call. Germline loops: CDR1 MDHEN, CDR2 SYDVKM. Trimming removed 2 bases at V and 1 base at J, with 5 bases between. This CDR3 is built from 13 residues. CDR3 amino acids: CASSLPGNTEAFF. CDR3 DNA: TGTGCCAGCAGTTTACCCGGGAACACTGAAGCTTTCTTT.

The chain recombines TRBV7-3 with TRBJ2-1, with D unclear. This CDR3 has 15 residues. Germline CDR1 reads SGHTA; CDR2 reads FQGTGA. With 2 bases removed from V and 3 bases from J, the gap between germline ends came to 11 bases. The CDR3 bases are TGTGCCAGCAGCTTAGGGTTTGGAGACTACAATGAGCAGTTCTTC. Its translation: CASSLGFGDYNEQFF.

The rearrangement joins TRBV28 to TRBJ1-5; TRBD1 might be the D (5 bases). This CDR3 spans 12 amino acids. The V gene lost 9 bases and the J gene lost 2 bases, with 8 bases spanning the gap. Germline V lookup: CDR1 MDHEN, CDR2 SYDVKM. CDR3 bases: TGTGCCAGTCGGGGGGGCAATCAGCCCCAGCATTTT. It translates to CASRGGNQPQHF.

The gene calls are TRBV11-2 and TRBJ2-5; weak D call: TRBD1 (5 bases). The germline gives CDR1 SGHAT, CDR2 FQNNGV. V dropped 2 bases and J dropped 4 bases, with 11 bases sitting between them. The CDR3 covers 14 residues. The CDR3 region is CASSLIGAGETQYF. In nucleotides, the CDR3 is TGTGCCAGCAGCTTAATAGGGGCCGGAGAGACCCAGTACTTC.

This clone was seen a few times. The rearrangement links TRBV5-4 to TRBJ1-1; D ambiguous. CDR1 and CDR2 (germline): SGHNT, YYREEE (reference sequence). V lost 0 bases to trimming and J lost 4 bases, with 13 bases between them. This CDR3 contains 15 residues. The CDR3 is CASSLVGARPTEAFF. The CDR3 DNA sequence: TGTGCCAGCAGCTTGGTAGGAGCCCGACCCACTGAAGCTTTCTTT.

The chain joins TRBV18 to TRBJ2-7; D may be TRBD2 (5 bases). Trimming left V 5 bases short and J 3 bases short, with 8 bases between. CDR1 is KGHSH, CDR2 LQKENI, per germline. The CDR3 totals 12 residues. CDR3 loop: CASSTDYYEQYF. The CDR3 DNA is TGTGCCAGCTCAACAGACTACTACGAGCAGTACTTC.